The rows below give T cell receptor beta chains drawn from one sample of a study of cytomegalovirus exposure and HLA in healthy donors. Clones were read by immunoSEQ multiplex PCR, and TCRdb kept only the in-frame ones, dropping some. The sample records approximately 89,000 clones, about three quarters being singletons. The source material was PBMCs. These receptors were taken from a man aged 25-40 years in good health and CMV-seropositive. Each CDR3 is given with its conserved first and last residue. D genes are given only for firm matches. Expanded clones get a size class; other rows say once, few or many, or leave the size out.

CDR3: CASSLTGTGGYGYTF; DNA: TGTGCCAGCAGCTTAACGGGGACAGGGGGCTATGGCTACACCTTC; J: TRBJ1-2; D: TRBD1; size: NA; V: TRBV7-3
CDR3: CASINGQGAGEQYF; DNA: TGTGCCAGCATCAACGGACAGGGGGCGGGGGAGCAGTACTTC; J: TRBJ2-7; D: TRBD1; size: once; V: TRBV6-6
CDR3: CASSTHNRGSEQYF; DNA: TGTGCCAGCAGTACGCACAACAGGGGGTCCGAGCAGTACTTC; J: TRBJ2-7; D: TRBD1; size: NA; V: TRBV27
CDR3: CANMPGQQLNSNQPQHF; DNA: TGTGCCAACATGCCGGGACAGCAATTAAATAGCAATCAGCCCCAGCATTTT; J: TRBJ1-5; D: NA; size: NA; V: TRBV21-1
CDR3: CASSYGTDIIHEQYF; DNA: TGTGCCAGCAGTTACGGCACGGACATTATCCACGAGCAGTACTTC; J: TRBJ2-7; D: NA; size: few; V: TRBV6-5
CDR3: CASSYKESDTQYF; DNA: TGTGCCAGCAGTTACAAGGAGTCCGATACGCAGTATTTT; J: TRBJ2-3; D: NA; size: few; V: TRBV6-5
CDR3: CATSRLPRDSYGYTF; DNA: TGTGCCACCAGCAGACTACCAAGGGACAGCTATGGCTACACCTTC; J: TRBJ1-2; D: TRBD1; size: NA; V: TRBV15
CDR3: CASSVGKEGLGYTF; DNA: TGTGCCAGCAGCGTCGGCAAGGAGGGTTTGGGCTACACCTTC; J: TRBJ1-2; D: NA; size: NA; V: TRBV9
CDR3: CASSAAFRSNQPQHF; DNA: TGCGCCAGCAGCGCGGCATTCCGTAGCAATCAGCCCCAGCATTTT; J: TRBJ1-5; D: NA; size: few; V: TRBV4-1
CDR3: CARSLVQIGNTIYF; DNA: TGTGCCAGAAGCTTGGTTCAGATCGGAAACACCATATATTTT; J: TRBJ1-3; D: NA; size: few; V: TRBV5-3
CDR3: CATSRVSRITDTQYF; DNA: TGTGCCACCAGCAGAGTTTCTAGAATCACAGATACGCAGTATTTT; J: TRBJ2-3; D: NA; size: once; V: TRBV15
CDR3: CASSRNTGGNQPQHF; DNA: TGCGCCAGCAGCCGAAACACAGGGGGGAATCAGCCCCAGCATTTT; J: TRBJ1-5; D: TRBD1; size: few; V: TRBV4-1
CDR3: CASSLGQGDLETQYF; DNA: TGTGCCAGCAGCCTGGGACAGGGGGATCTGGAGACCCAGTACTTC; J: TRBJ2-5; D: TRBD1; size: NA; V: TRBV27
CDR3: CASRDSRGWGHTDTQYF; DNA: TGTGCCAGCAGGGATAGCAGGGGTTGGGGGCACACAGATACGCAGTATTTT; J: TRBJ2-3; D: NA; size: few; V: TRBV2
CDR3: CASRSRTGVYGNQPQHF; DNA: TGTGCCAGTAGGTCCCGGACAGGGGTCTATGGCAATCAGCCCCAGCATTTT; J: TRBJ1-5; D: TRBD1; size: NA; V: TRBV19